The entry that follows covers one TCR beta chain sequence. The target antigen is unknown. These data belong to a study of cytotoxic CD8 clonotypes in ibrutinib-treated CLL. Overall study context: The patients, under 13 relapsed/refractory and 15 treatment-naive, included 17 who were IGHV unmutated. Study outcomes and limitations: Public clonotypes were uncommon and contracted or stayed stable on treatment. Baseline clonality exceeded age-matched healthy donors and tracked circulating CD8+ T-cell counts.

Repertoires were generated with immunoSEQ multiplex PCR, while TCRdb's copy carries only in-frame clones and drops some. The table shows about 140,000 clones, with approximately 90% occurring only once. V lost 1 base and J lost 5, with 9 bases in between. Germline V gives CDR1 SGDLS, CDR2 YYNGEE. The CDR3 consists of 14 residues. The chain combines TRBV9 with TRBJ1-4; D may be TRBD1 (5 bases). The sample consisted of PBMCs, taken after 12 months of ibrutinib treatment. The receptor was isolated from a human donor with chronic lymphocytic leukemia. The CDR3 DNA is TGTGCCAGCAGCGTACAGGGAGGGAATGAAAAACTGTTTTTT. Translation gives CASSVQGGNEKLFF.